This T cell receptor beta chain appears in the sequencing data of a study of monozygotic twins with cystic fibrosis. Study in general: Roughly 3.3 micrograms of fragmented DNA underwent about 15 PCR cycles for library preparation. Study results and caveats: No link emerged between shared CDR3 counts and age, concordance or severity. J usage was most co-twin-similar in 8 of 16 pairs, V in 13. Monozygotic CF twins shared more identical nucleotide clonotypes than unrelated patients.

With respect to this clone: Antigen unknown.

This CDR3 spans 17 amino acids. Germline CDR1 reads LNHDA; CDR2 reads SQIVND (reference sequence). J gave up 7 bases and V 6 bases, and 15 bases lay outside the gene matches. Using immunoSEQ multiplex PCR, the repertoire was profiled, and TCRdb retains in-frame clones only, with some absent. The sample contains 30,000 to 35,000 clones, about 92% of which appear only once. Sequences were obtained from blood. The sequence came from a girl aged 2-10 years with cystic fibrosis. The chain couples TRBV19 to TRBJ1-5; 10 nucleotides match TRBD1. CDR3 nucleotide sequence: TGTGCCAGTAGGACTCGGGGGACAGGGGCGGGGGTCCAGCCCCAGCATTTT. Its translation is CASRTRGTGAGVQPQHF.